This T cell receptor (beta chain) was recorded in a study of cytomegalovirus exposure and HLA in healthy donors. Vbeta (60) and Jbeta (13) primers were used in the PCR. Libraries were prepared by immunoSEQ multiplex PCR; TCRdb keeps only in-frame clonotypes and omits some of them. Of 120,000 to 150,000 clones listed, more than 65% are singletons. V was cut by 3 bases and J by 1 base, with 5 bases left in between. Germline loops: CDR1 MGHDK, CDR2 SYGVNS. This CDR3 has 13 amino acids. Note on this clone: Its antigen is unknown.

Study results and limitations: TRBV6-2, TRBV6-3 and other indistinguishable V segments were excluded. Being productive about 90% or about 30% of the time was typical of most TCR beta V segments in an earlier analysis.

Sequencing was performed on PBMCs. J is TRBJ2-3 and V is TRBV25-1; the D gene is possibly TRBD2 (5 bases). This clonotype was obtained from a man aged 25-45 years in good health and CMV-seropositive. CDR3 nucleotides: TGTGCCAGCAGTGATAGCGGCACAGATACGCAGTATTTT. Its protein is CASSDSGTDTQYF.